This TCR beta chain was found in a study of shared clonotypes between healthy human individuals. Donors had no recently reported acute infections or vaccinations and were HIV-negative. Germline V gene lookup returns CDR1 SGHDN and CDR2 FVKESK. Trimming stripped 1 base from V and 1 base from J, with 11 bases between. This CDR3 has 15 residues. Sequencing was performed with immunoSEQ multiplex PCR; in TCRdb, only in-frame clones are kept and a portion is missing. Counted here are fewer than 1.6 million clones, just under 99% occurring once; the ten biggest clones make up roughly 0.36%. This rearrangement joins TRBV14 to TRBJ2-7, with D possibly matching TRBD2 (5 bases). The sequence was obtained from a man aged 25 to 45 in good health. Sequencing was carried out using naive CD4+ T cells sorted from blood. The subset: CD45RA+ positively selected. The CDR3 region is CASSQGGSGSYEQYF. CDR3 DNA sequence: TGTGCCAGCAGCCAAGGAGGGTCAGGTTCCTACGAGCAGTACTTC.